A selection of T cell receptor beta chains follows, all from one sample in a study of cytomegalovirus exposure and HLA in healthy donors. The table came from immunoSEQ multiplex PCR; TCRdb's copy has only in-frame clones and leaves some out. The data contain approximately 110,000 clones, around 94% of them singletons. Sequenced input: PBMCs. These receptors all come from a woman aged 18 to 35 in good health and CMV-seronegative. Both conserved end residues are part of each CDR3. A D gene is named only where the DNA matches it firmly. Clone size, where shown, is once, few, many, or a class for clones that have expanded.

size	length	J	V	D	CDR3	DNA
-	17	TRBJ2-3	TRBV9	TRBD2	CASSVDSSGGHTDTQYF	TGTGCCAGCAGCGTAGATTCCAGCGGGGGACATACAGATACGCAGTATTTT
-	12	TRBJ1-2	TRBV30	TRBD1	CACRTGTVGYTF	TGTGCCTGCCGGACAGGGACCGTTGGCTACACCTTC
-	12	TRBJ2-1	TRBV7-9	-	CASTSTDNEQFF	TGTGCCAGCACCTCGACAGACAATGAGCAGTTCTTC
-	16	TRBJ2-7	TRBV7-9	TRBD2	CASSSVWTSGTYEQYF	TGTGCCAGCAGCTCAGTATGGACTAGCGGTACCTACGAGCAGTACTTC
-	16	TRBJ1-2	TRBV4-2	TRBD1	CASSQTTGEIVGGYTF	TGTGCCAGCAGCCAAACGACAGGGGAAATAGTTGGTGGCTACACCTTC
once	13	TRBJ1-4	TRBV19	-	CASTSRANEKLFF	TGTGCCAGTACCTCGCGGGCGAATGAAAAACTGTTTTTT
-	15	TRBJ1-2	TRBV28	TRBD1	CASSLSQGAVRSYTF	TGTGCCAGCAGTTTAAGTCAGGGGGCGGTCAGGAGCTACACCTTC
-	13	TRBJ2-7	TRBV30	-	CAWRLQGDYEQYF	TGTGCCTGGAGACTACAGGGCGACTACGAGCAGTACTTC
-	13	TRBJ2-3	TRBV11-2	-	CASSLGAGDTQYF	TGTGCCAGCAGCTTAGGGGCGGGAGATACGCAGTATTTT
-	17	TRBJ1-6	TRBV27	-	CASKNPGGGAQNSPLHF	TGTGCCAGCAAAAACCCAGGTGGAGGGGCGCAGAATTCACCCCTCCACTTT
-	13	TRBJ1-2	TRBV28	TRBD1	CASQRGQTYGYTF	TGTGCCAGCCAGAGGGGACAGACCTATGGCTACACCTTC
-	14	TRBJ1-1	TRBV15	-	CATSLLTLNTEAFF	TGTGCCACCAGCCTCCTGACTTTGAACACTGAAGCTTTCTTT
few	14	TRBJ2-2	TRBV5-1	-	CASSLGTGAGELFF	TGCGCCAGCAGCTTGGGGACTGGGGCCGGGGAGCTGTTTTTT
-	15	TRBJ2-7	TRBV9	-	CASSVAGQSSYEQYF	TGTGCCAGCAGCGTGGCGGGACAGAGCTCCTACGAGCAGTACTTC
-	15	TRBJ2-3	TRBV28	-	CASRRGDRDTDTQYF	TGTGCCAGCAGGCGGGGGGACAGAGACACAGATACGCAGTATTTT
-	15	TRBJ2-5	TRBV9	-	CASSVEPGDGETQYF	TGTGCCAGCAGCGTAGAACCAGGGGACGGTGAGACCCAGTACTTC
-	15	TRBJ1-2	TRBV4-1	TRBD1	CASSHGRTGLYGYTF	TGCGCCAGCAGCCACGGGCGGACAGGGCTCTATGGCTACACCTTC
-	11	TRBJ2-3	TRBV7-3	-	CASSLGSTQYF	TGTGCCAGCAGCTTAGGGAGTACGCAGTATTTT
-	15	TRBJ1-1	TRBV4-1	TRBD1	CASSQVGTVNTEAFF	TGCGCCAGCAGCCAAGTAGGGACAGTGAACACTGAAGCTTTCTTT
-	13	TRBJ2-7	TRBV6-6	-	CASRSGHSYEQYF	TGTGCCAGCAGGAGCGGCCACTCCTACGAGCAGTACTTC
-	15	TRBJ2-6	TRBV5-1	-	CASSLPVSGANVLTF	TGCGCCAGCAGCTTGCCCGTCTCTGGGGCCAACGTCCTGACTTTC
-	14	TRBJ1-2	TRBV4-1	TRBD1	CASSQESGGYGYTF	TGCGCCAGCAGCCAAGAGTCAGGGGGGTATGGCTACACCTTC
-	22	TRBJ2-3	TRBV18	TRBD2	CASSPYHPGTAKREGSTDTQYF	TGTGCCAGCTCACCGTATCACCCCGGGACAGCTAAGCGGGAGGGGAGCACAGATACGCAGTATTTT
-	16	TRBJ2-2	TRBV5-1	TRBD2	CASSLATSGGAGELFF	TGCGCCAGCAGCTTGGCTACTAGCGGGGGGGCCGGGGAGCTGTTTTTT
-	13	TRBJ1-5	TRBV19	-	CASSGVGRLPQHF	TGTGCCAGTAGTGGTGTAGGGAGACTGCCCCAGCATTTT
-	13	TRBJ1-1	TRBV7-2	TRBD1	CASSVTGATEAFF	TGTGCCAGCAGCGTTACAGGGGCTACTGAAGCTTTCTTT
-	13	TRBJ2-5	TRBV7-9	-	CASSQSTLTQQYF	TGTGCCAGCAGCCAATCCACCCTGACACAACAGTACTTC
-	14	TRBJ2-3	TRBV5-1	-	CATKVGGSTDTQYF	TGCGCCACCAAAGTAGGCGGAAGCACAGATACGCAGTATTTT
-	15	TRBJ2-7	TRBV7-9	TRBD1	CASSLGTGTSYEQYF	TGTGCCAGCAGCCTTGGGACAGGGACCTCCTACGAGCAGTACTTC
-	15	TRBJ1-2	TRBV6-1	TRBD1	CASRRGQGANYGYTF	TGTGCCAGCAGACGCGGACAGGGAGCTAACTATGGCTACACCTTC
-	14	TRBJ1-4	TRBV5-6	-	CASSFRVPNEKLFF	TGTGCCAGCAGCTTCCGGGTTCCTAATGAAAAACTGTTTTTT
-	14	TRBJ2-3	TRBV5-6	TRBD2	CASRGAGGAYTQYF	TGTGCCAGCAGAGGAGCGGGGGGCGCTTATACGCAGTATTTT
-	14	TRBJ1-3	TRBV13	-	CASSLSGAGNTIYF	TGTGCCAGCAGCTTATCAGGGGCTGGAAACACCATATATTTT
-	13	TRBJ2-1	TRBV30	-	CAWTPAEVWEQFF	TGTGCCTGGACCCCCGCGGAAGTATGGGAGCAGTTCTTC
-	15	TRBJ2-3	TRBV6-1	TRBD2	CASSVAAGGPNTQYF	TGTGCCAGCAGTGTAGCGGCGGGAGGGCCAAATACGCAGTATTTT
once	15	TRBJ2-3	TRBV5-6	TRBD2	CASRVKAGGPDTQYF	TGTGCCAGCAGAGTTAAAGCGGGGGGTCCAGATACGCAGTATTTT
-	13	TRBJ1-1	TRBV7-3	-	CASSPRPGTEAFF	TGTGCCAGCAGCCCCCGTCCAGGAACTGAAGCTTTCTTT
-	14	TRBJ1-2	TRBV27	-	CASSSGLRRAGYTF	TGTGCCAGCAGTTCAGGACTTCGGAGGGCTGGCTACACCTTC
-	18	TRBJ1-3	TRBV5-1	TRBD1	CASSFGTGGAEAGNTIYF	TGCGCCAGCAGCTTCGGGACAGGGGGCGCGGAAGCTGGAAACACCATATATTTT
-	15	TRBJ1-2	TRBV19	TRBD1	CASSMTDRAMSGYTF	TGTGCCAGTAGTATGACCGACAGGGCAATGTCTGGCTACACCTTC
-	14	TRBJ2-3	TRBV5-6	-	CASSFGRAYGTQYF	TGTGCCAGCAGCTTTGGCAGGGCTTATGGTACGCAGTATTTT
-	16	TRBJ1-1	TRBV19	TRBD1	CASSIIMGTENTEAFF	TGTGCCAGTAGTATAATCATGGGGACAGAGAACACTGAAGCTTTCTTT
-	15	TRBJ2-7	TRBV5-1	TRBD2	CASSYARLAGAEQYF	TGCGCCAGCAGCTACGCTAGGCTAGCGGGAGCCGAGCAGTACTTC
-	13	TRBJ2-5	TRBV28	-	CASRAGSRETQYF	TGTGCCAGCAGGGCCGGGAGCCGAGAGACCCAGTACTTC
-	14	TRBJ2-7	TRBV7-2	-	CASSSTTGRYEQYF	TGTGCCAGCAGCTCGACCACAGGGCGCTACGAGCAGTACTTC